The 19 T cell receptor beta chains given below trace back to one sample, sequenced in a study of control samples from healthy donors and cancer patients (dated by TCRdb to 2019 to 2021). The library was built by means of the immunoSEQ multiplex PCR assay. TCRdb re-hosts the immuneACCESS table, in-frame sequences only. Its copies lack some clones; in the studies checked, an unresolved V gene accounts for under half of them, and the cause for the rest is not known. The sample profile shows tens of thousands of clones; 87% of them were found once. The ten top clones hold 20% of the sample. The material sequenced was blood. Receptors originate from a man aged 45-65 years in good health.

CDR3 coding DNA: TGCGCCAGCAGCTTGGAACAGGGGGAGTCTGAAAAACTGTTTTTT. This encodes CASSLEQGESEKLFF. The chain has TRBV5-1 and TRBJ1-4; TRBD1 agrees at 8 bases. Germline trimming cut 0 bases from V and 7 bases from J; bases unmatched to any gene: 5. CDR1 and CDR2 from the germline V gene are SGHRS and YFSETQ. This CDR3 is 15 amino acids long.

This clone was seen once. The chain couples TRBV29-1 to TRBJ1-2; D is ambiguous. CDR1 is SQVTM, CDR2 ANQGSEA, per germline. This CDR3 has 12 residues. CDR3 bases: TGCAGAGTTAAACACGGGGACTATGGCTACACCTTC. Its translation is CRVKHGDYGYTF.

The V gene is TRBV19, the J gene TRBJ1-1; D not certain. Germline V lookup: CDR1 LNHDA, CDR2 SQIVND (reference sequence). Between the trimmed V and J ends, which lost 0 bases and 0 bases, there was a span of 2 bases. The CDR3 runs to 13 residues. CDR3: CASSIDLNTEAFF. The DNA of the CDR3 is TGTGCCAGTAGTATAGATTTGAACACTGAAGCTTTCTTT.

The chain employs TRBV7-9 and TRBJ1-5, with a tentative D call TRBD1 (5 bases). This CDR3 comprises 12 residues. Trimming removed 5 bases at V and 6 bases at J, with 8 bases between. Germline V gives CDR1 SEHNR, CDR2 FQNEAQ (reference sequence). The CDR3 region has the DNA TGTGCCAGCAGCCGGGGGGGTCAGCCCCAGCATTTT. It translates to CASSRGGQPQHF.

J is TRBJ2-5 and V is TRBV10-3; D unclear. The CDR3 is 15 amino acids. The germline gives CDR1 ENHRY, CDR2 SYGVKD. With 8 bases removed from V and 1 base from J, the gap between germline ends came to 17 bases. CDR3 region: CAIGADECGQETQYF. CDR3 DNA sequence: TGTGCCATCGGAGCTGACGAGTGTGGCCAAGAGACCCAGTACTTC.

The V call is TRBV7-2, the J call TRBJ1-1, with TRBD1 as a possible D gene (5 bases). Trimming pared 4 bases from V and 6 bases from J, leaving 24 bases between. CDR3 length: 17 amino acids. Germline CDR1 and CDR2: SGHTA and FQGNSA. CDR3 sequence reads: CASSSDFRNPGTPEAFF. CDR3 DNA sequence: TGTGCCAGCAGCTCCGATTTCCGAAATCCAGGGACCCCTGAAGCTTTCTTT. Full variable domain (outside the CDR3, taken from reference TRBV7-2 and TRBJ1-1): GAGVSQSPSNKVTEKGKDVELRCDPISGHTALYWYRQSLGQGLEFLIYFQGNSAPDKSGLPSDRFSAERTGGSVSTLTIQRTQQEDSAVYLCASSSDFRNPGTPEAFFGQGTRLTVV.

In this sample, this clone turned up once. The CDR3 DNA follows: TGTGCCAGAAGCTTGGACAGTGGAAGCGCTGAAGCTTTCTTT. It codes for CARSLDSGSAEAFF. The V gene is TRBV5-3, the J gene TRBJ1-1, with D unclear. TRBV5-3 is identified as an open reading frame with a role that is uncertain. Trimming took off 0 bases at V and 6 bases at J, with 12 bases between the two ends. CDR3 length: 14 residues.

CDR3 amino acids: CSVPGAFPLYEQYF. CDR3 bases: TGCAGCGTTCCCGGGGCATTCCCACTCTACGAGCAGTACTTC. The V and J genes are TRBV29-1 and TRBJ2-7; the D call may be TRBD1 or TRBD2 (5 bases each). Trimming pared 5 bases from V and 3 bases from J, leaving 17 bases between. CDR3 length: 14 residues. Looked up from germline, CDR1 is SQVTM and CDR2 is ANQGSEA.

Concerning this clone: Other nucleotide sequences from this sample produce the same CDR3. V and J are TRBV12-3 or TRBV12-4 and TRBJ1-1; D unclear. Trimming removed 3 bases from V and 1 base from J, with 6 bases in between. The CDR3 runs to 13 residues. CDR3 nucleotides: TGTGCCAGCAGTTTTGCGGGGAACACTGAAGCTTTCTTT. As protein: CASSFAGNTEAFF.

This clone was recorded many times. This chain connects TRBV7-9 to TRBJ2-5; TRBD1 agrees at 8 bases. Germline trimming cut 4 bases from V and 2 bases from J; bases unmatched to any gene: 3. CDR1 is SEHNR, CDR2 FQNEAQ, per germline (reference sequence). CDR3 length: 14 amino acids. The CDR3: CASSSDRGQETQYF. The CDR3 nucleotides are TGTGCCAGCAGCTCTGACAGGGGACAAGAGACCCAGTACTTC. Based on the CDR3 plus reference TRBV7-9 and TRBJ2-5, the full variable domain is DTGVSQNPRHKITKRGQNVTFRCDPISEHNRLYWYRQTLGQGPEFLTYFQNEAQLEKSRLLSDRFSAERPKGSFSTLEIQRTEQGDSAMYLCASSSDRGQETQYFGPGTRLLVL.

The gene calls are TRBV6-5 and TRBJ1-4; D gene uncertain. Germline V gene data show CDR1 as MNHEY and CDR2 as SVGAGI. V was trimmed by 6 bases and J by 0 bases, leaving 11 bases between them. This CDR3 contains 15 residues. The CDR3 coding sequence is TGTGCCAGCAGCGAGACACTCCCAACTAATGAAAAACTGTTTTTT. Protein sequence: CASSETLPTNEKLFF.

The chain has TRBV7-2 and TRBJ1-1; maybe TRBD1 (6 bases). Germline loops: CDR1 SGHTA, CDR2 FQGNSA. V was clipped by 2 bases and J by 0 bases, with 10 bases between them. The CDR3 length is 15 residues. CDR3 sequence (DNA): TGTGCCAGCAGCTTAAACAGGGTCATGAACACTGAAGCTTTCTTT. It specifies CASSLNRVMNTEAFF.

V and J are TRBV2 and TRBJ1-5; unclear D gene. This CDR3 is built from 15 residues. Between the trimmed V and J ends, which lost 4 bases and 4 bases, there was a span of 14 bases. Germline V gives CDR1 SNHLY, CDR2 FYNNEI. CDR3 DNA: TGTGCCAGCAGTGCCCCATACGAGAAGAATCAGCCCCAGCATTTT. Translation: CASSAPYEKNQPQHF.

V gene TRBV6-1 combines with J gene TRBJ2-3; D remains unclear. CDR1 and CDR2 (germline): MNHNS, SASEGT. V was trimmed by 1 base and J by 6 bases, leaving 8 bases between them. The CDR3 has 13 amino acids. Here the CDR3 DNA reads TGTGCCAGCAGTGAAGTGGGCCGTGATACGCAGTATTTT. It specifies CASSEVGRDTQYF.

The chain links TRBV2 to TRBJ1-1; the D is unclear. Germline V gives CDR1 SNHLY, CDR2 FYNNEI. V lost 7 bases and J 0 bases, leaving 9 bases between the germline ends. The CDR3 runs to 13 residues. CDR3 region: CASMVFMNTEAFF. For the CDR3, the DNA is TGTGCCAGCATGGTTTTTATGAACACTGAAGCTTTCTTT.

The rearrangement uses TRBV2 and TRBJ1-1; 8 bases agree with TRBD1. There are 15 residues in the CDR3. Per germline, CDR1 SNHLY and CDR2 FYNNEI. V gave up 6 bases and J gave up 1 base; unmatched junction bases: 7. The CDR3 sequence: CASSRDRGENTEAFF. CDR3 nucleotide sequence: TGTGCCAGCAGCAGAGACAGGGGAGAGAACACTGAAGCTTTCTTT.

This clone was seen only a few times. V and J are TRBV5-1 and TRBJ1-1; D possibly corresponds to TRBD1 (6 bases). Germline CDR1 is SGHRS and CDR2 is YFSETQ. The CDR3 contains 14 residues. Trimming took 4 bases from V and 1 from J, leaving 11 bases between them. The CDR3 spells CASSVTGSNTEAFF. CDR3 nucleotide sequence: TGCGCCAGCAGCGTGACAGGTTCGAACACTGAAGCTTTCTTT. The full variable domain, with the rest looked up from reference TRBV5-1 and TRBJ1-1, is KAGVTQTPRYLIKTRGQQVTLSCSPISGHRSVSWYQQTPGQGLQFLFEYFSETQRNKGNFPGRFSGRQFSNSRSEMNVSTLELGDSALYLCASSVTGSNTEAFFGQGTRLTVV.

The chain links TRBV19 to TRBJ1-2; 7 bases match TRBD1. The CDR3 totals 12 residues. Germline V gene sequence: CDR1 LNHDA, CDR2 SQIVND (reference sequence). The V gene end was trimmed by 5 bases and the J gene end by 6 bases; junction bases not matched to a gene: 3. CDR3 DNA: TGTGCCAGTAGTTACAGGGGAGATGGCTACACCTTC. Translation gives CASSYRGDGYTF.

The rearrangement uses TRBV5-4 and TRBJ1-3; no clear D. V was cut by 4 bases and J by 0 bases, with 11 bases left in between. Germline lookup yields CDR1 SGHNT and CDR2 YYREEE (reference sequence). The length of the CDR3 is 15 residues. The CDR3 region has the DNA TGTGCCAGCAGCGGGCCCGGGTTCTCTGGAAACACCATATATTTT. It codes for CASSGPGFSGNTIYF.